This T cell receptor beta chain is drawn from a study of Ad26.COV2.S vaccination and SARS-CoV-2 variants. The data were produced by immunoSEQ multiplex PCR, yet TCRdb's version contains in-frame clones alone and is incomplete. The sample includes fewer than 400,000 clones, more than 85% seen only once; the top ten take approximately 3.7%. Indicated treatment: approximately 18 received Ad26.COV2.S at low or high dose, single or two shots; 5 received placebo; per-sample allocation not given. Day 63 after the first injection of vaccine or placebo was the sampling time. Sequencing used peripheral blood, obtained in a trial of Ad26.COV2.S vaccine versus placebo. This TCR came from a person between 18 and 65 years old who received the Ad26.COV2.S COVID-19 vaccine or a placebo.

DNA for the CDR3: TGTGCCAGCAGTCGCGATGAGTCGTCCTATGAGCAGTTCTTC. Residues: CASSRDESSYEQFF. The chain uses TRBV6-5 and TRBJ2-1; D unclear. CDR3 length: 14 residues. Trimming shortened V by 5 bases and J by 8 bases, and 16 bases separated the two germline ends. The germline gives CDR1 MNHEY, CDR2 SVGAGI.